This TCR beta chain is from a study of T cell responses to AZD1222 COVID-19 vaccine (dated by TCRdb to the early 2020s). Regarding the research as a whole: A total of approximately 250 trial participants underwent TCR sequencing, of whom some 200 had received two doses of AZD1222 and about 26 had received two doses of the MenACWY control vaccine. Trial participants were enrolled into age subgroups of 18-55, 56-69 and 70-plus years, which contained 148, 28 and 57 TCR-sequenced participants, respectively. Overall results and qualifications from the work: In the small 56-69-year group, the increase in depth fell short of significance, most likely because of low power. Most participants were white British and females outnumbered males, and the authors suggested that clonal diversity may have been underestimated. Nearly half of unique spike-specific TCRs reportedly recognized epitopes outside regions mutated in the B.1.351 and B.1.1.7 variants. Conclusions about previously exposed vaccinees are limited, since just a handful of AZD1222 recipients were seropositive for SARS-CoV-2 at baseline. Vaccine-associated CD4 TCRs spanned the whole spike protein, with dominant responses in regions 160-218 and 743-854. No day 14 peak-response samples were available, so repertoires were characterized only after the peak T cell response. A significant rise in spike-specific TCR breadth and depth was observed after two AZD1222 doses relative to day 0 and relative to MenACWY recipients.

The CDR3 regions of human TCRbeta chains were analyzed by immunosequencing. Turning to the authors' computational methods: TCRs in the repertoires were matched against a reference library of SARS-CoV-2-specific TCRs that had been generated with the MIRA antigen-specificity platform. Breadth meant the fraction of unique TCRs that were SARS-CoV-2-associated, whereas depth meant the fraction of total T cells that were SARS-CoV-2-associated. Using the MIRA data, every spike-specific TCR was mapped to the spike region that the TCR reacted to and assigned to either a CD4 or a CD8 class. Log10-transformed breadth and depth values were compared by one-way ANOVA with Sidak's multiple comparisons tests. TCRdb limited this immuneACCESS table to in-frame rearrangements with V and J called. A share of clones is missing; checked studies link under half to unresolved V genes, and the rest is unexplained. That table supplies the V and J calls and clone size; D and trimming were determined from the DNA. The sample table holds 170,000 or so clones, of which around 90% were seen once. The top ten clones comprise under 14% of the sample.

For CDR1 and CDR2, the germline V gene lists MGHDK and SYGVNS. The CDR3 numbers 17 residues from cysteine through phenylalanine. The DNA shown is the 51-base CDR3, in frame from base 1. Compared with germline, V lacks 7 bases and J lacks 2 bases; bases without a gene match: 12. This specimen's time point label, interpreted: about 28 days (+/-7) after the second vaccine dose. AZD1222 recipients whose second dose came at about 4 weeks and those whose second dose came at about 12 weeks were combined into one group, since spike-specific TCR depth and breadth did not differ between the two schedules. The vaccinee samples were drawn from two UK trials, COV001 and COV002, one of which was a single-blind randomized controlled phase 2/3 trial testing AZD1222 (ChAdOx1 nCoV-19) in healthy adults. For TCRbeta chain sequencing, PBMC samples from trial participants were taken at day 0 and at day 28 after the second dose.

This clone was found a few times. The antigen it recognizes is unknown. Per-base quality was not reported, and no clone a single base away is much larger than it. This sequence was found in an adult who received the AZD1222 COVID-19 vaccine. The material sequenced was peripheral blood, taken 28 days after the second AZD1222 dose. The rearranged chain carries TRBV25-1 and TRBJ2-1; a stretch of 9 junction bases matches TRBD2. This receptor has the CDR3 CASTPPGGGGAYNEQFF. Here is the DNA: TGTGCCAGCACCCCCCCGGGGGGCGGGGGGGCCTACAATGAGCAGTTCTTC. Full variable domain (CDR3 extended with the reference TRBV25-1 and TRBJ2-1 proteins): EADIYQTPRYLVIGTGKKITLECSQTMGHDKMYWYQQDPGMELHLIHYSYGVNSTEKGDLSSESTVSRIRTEHFPLTLESARPSHTSQYLCASTPPGGGGAYNEQFFGPGTRLTVL.